This T cell receptor beta chain appears in the sequencing data of a study of neurological immune-mediated disorders. The germline CDR1 and CDR2 sequences are SGHDN and FVKESK. V was shortened by 1 base and J by 6 bases, with 15 bases between the two germline ends. The CDR3 totals 16 residues. Study-wide results and caveats: No sharing of CDR3 amino acid sequences was observed among expanded clones across subjects, suggesting private repertoires in all groups.

The sorted libraries were made from some 960,000 CD4+ or CD8+ T cells. This clonotype was observed many times. Antigen specificity is unknown. 5'RACE with 10-nucleotide random UMIs produced the cDNA. TCRdb independently ran MiXCR on the 5' RACE reads; one entry per CDR3 protein. The data hold approximately 30,000 distinct CDR3 sequences, with approximately 5.2% observed a single time. The sequence derives from a woman between 45 and 60 years old in good health. The J gene is TRBJ2-2, the V gene TRBV14, with a possible D match to TRBD1 (5 bases). Sequenced: CD4+ T cells from blood. CDR3 sequence (DNA): TGTGCCAGCAGCCAAGTAGATCCAGGGTTGGCCGGGGAGCTGTTTTTT. As protein: CASSQVDPGLAGELFF.